A selection of T cell receptor beta chains follows, all from one sample in a study of beta chain features in type 1 diabetes. Sequencing used immunoSEQ multiplex PCR; TCRdb keeps in-frame clones, though not all of them. The sample includes around 280,000 clones, over 14% of them seen just once. Sequenced sample: naive CD4+ T cells from blood. The receptor set was obtained from a man between 18 and 35 years old with type 1 diabetes. Each CDR3 is given with its conserved first and last residue. The order of the fields is V gene, D gene, clone size, J gene, CDR3 protein, CDR3 DNA. D genes are given only for firm matches. Clone size is stated in some rows and not others, as once, few, many or a class when expanded.

>TRBV25-1|NA|few|TRBJ2-6
CASSFTSGANVLTF
TGTGCCAGCAGCTTTACATCTGGGGCCAACGTCCTGACTTTC
>TRBV4-2|NA|NA|TRBJ2-5
CASSQGQGPGIGTQYF
TGTGCCAGCAGCCAAGGGCAAGGGCCGGGGATTGGGACCCAGTACTTC
>TRBV10-3|TRBD1|NA|TRBJ2-7
CAISSGQGRYEQYF
TGTGCCATCAGTTCGGGACAGGGCCGCTACGAGCAGTACTTC
>TRBV7-9|TRBD2|few|TRBJ2-1
CASSPNSGGVNEQFF
TGTGCCAGCAGCCCAAACAGCGGGGGGGTCAATGAGCAGTTCTTC
>TRBV11-2|NA|NA|TRBJ1-2
CASSFVPQVGYTF
TGTGCCAGCAGCTTCGTTCCCCAGGTCGGCTACACCTTC
>TRBV4-2|NA|NA|TRBJ1-6
CASSRGQSPLHF
TGTGCCAGCAGCCGAGGTCAGTCACCCCTCCACTTT
>TRBV25-1|TRBD2|few|TRBJ2-5
CASGEGLAETQYF
TGTGCCAGCGGCGAGGGACTAGCAGAGACCCAGTACTTC
>TRBV30|NA|few|TRBJ2-4
CAWNPGTKNIQYF
TGTGCCTGGAATCCGGGTACCAAAAACATTCAGTACTTC
>TRBV27|TRBD1|NA|TRBJ2-7
CASSLMGQGNYEQYF
TGTGCCAGCAGTTTAATGGGACAGGGTAATTACGAGCAGTACTTC
>TRBV19|NA|few|TRBJ2-1
CASSIGRLRYNEQFF
TGTGCCAGTAGTATAGGGAGGCTACGGTACAATGAGCAGTTCTTC
>TRBV7-6|NA|NA|TRBJ1-6
CASSLSVRGSPLHF
TGTGCCAGCAGCTTAAGTGTTAGGGGGTCACCCCTCCACTTT
>TRBV28|TRBD1|few|TRBJ2-7
CASSPPGQGLYEQYF
TGTGCCAGCAGCCCTCCGGGACAGGGGTTGTACGAGCAGTACTTC
>TRBV27|TRBD2|NA|TRBJ2-3
CASSLLAGGSTDTQYF
TGTGCCAGCAGTTTGCTAGCGGGGGGGAGTACAGATACGCAGTATTTT
>TRBV4-1|TRBD1|NA|TRBJ1-5
CASSQPARDRYQPQHF
TGCGCCAGCAGCCAACCTGCCCGGGACAGGTATCAGCCCCAGCATTTT
>TRBV29-1|TRBD1|NA|TRBJ1-1
CSVERTGDTEAFF
TGCAGCGTTGAACGGACAGGAGACACTGAAGCTTTCTTT
>TRBV30|TRBD1|few|TRBJ1-5
CAWDPGYRGLGQPQHF
TGTGCCTGGGATCCTGGGTACAGGGGATTGGGTCAGCCCCAGCATTTT
>TRBV6-5|NA|NA|TRBJ2-1
CASAGEQFF
TGTGCCAGCGCAGGGGAGCAGTTCTTC
>TRBV2|TRBD2|few|TRBJ2-7
CASSTSGSYEQYF
TGTGCCAGCAGCACTAGCGGAAGCTACGAGCAGTACTTC
>TRBV30|NA|few|TRBJ2-1
CAWTVWGLSSYNEQFF
TGTGCCTGGACCGTCTGGGGGCTGAGCTCCTACAATGAGCAGTTCTTC
>TRBV9|TRBD1|NA|TRBJ1-5
CASGQGFVDQPQHF
TGTGCCAGCGGACAGGGATTTGTCGATCAGCCCCAGCATTTT
>TRBV5-1|NA|few|TRBJ2-7
CASSLDGQSDPYEQYF
TGCGCCAGCAGCTTGGATGGACAGAGTGACCCCTACGAGCAGTACTTC
>TRBV4-1|TRBD2|NA|TRBJ2-3
CASSQFRVAGGSTDTQYF
TGCGCCAGCAGCCAATTTAGGGTAGCGGGGGGGAGCACAGATACGCAGTATTTT